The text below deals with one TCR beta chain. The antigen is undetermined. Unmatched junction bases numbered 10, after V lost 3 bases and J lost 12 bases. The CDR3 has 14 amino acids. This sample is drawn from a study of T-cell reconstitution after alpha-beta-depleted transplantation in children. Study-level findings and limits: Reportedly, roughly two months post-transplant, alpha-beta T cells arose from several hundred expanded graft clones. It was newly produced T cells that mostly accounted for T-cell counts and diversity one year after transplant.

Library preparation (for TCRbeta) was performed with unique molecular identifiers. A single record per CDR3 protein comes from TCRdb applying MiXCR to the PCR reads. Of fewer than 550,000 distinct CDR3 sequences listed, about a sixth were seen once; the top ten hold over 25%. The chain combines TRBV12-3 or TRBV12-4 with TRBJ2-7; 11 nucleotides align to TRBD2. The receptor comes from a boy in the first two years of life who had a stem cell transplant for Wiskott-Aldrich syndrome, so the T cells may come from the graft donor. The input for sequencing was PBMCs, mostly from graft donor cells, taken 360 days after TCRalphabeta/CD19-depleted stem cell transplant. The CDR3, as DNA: TGTGCCAGCAGTTTCGGGCTAGCGGGAGGAGTCCCGTACTTC. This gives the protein CASSFGLAGGVPYF.